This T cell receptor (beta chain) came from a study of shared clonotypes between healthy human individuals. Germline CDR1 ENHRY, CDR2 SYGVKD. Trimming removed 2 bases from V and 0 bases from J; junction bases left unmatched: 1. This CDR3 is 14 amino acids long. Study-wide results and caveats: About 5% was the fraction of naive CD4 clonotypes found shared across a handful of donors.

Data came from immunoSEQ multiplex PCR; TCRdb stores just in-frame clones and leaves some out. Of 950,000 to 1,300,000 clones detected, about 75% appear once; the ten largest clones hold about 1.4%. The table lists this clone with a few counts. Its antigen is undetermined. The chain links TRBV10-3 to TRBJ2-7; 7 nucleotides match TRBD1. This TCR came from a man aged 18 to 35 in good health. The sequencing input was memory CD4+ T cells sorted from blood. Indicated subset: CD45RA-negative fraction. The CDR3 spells CAISENRGSYEQYF. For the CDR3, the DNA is TGTGCCATCAGTGAGAACAGGGGCTCCTACGAGCAGTACTTC.